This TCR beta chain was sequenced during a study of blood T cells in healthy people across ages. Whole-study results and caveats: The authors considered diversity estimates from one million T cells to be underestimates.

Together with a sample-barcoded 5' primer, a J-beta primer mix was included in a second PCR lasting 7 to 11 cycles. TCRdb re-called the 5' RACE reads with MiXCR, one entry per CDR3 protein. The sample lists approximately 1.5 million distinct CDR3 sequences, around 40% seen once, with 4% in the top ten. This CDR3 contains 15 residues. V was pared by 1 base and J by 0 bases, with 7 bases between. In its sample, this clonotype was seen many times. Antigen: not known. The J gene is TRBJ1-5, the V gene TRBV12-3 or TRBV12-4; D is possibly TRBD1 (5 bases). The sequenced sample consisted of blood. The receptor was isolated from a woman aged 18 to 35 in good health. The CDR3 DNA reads TGTGCCAGCAGTTTAGAGGGGAATAGCAATCAGCCCCAGCATTTT. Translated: CASSLEGNSNQPQHF.